The sequence of this T cell receptor beta chain was determined in a study of T-cell reconstitution after alpha-beta-depleted transplantation in children. CDR3 length: 15 amino acids. Germline V lookup: CDR1 DFQATT, CDR2 SNEGSKA (reference sequence). V lost 0 bases, J lost 2 bases, and 12 bases lay in between. Preparation of the TCRbeta library used unique molecular identifiers. TCRdb ran MiXCR on the PCR reads and lists one entry per CDR3 protein. The repertoire holds about 440,000 distinct CDR3 sequences, around two fifths seen once, with 27% in the top ten. Sequences were derived from PBMCs, sampled before TCRalphabeta/CD19-depleted stem cell transplant. This sequence originates from a girl aged 2-10 years with aplastic anemia, due to receive a stem cell transplant. The chain couples TRBV20-1 to TRBJ2-3; D may be TRBD2 (5 bases). CDR3 amino acids: CSARDSAGPTDTQYF. CDR3 nucleotides: TGCAGTGCTAGAGATTCGGCGGGCCCCACAGATACGCAGTATTTT.